The next 26 T cell receptor beta chains were all read from a single sample in a study of CD4 and CD8 cells across lung adenocarcinoma regions. TCRdb itself ran the PCR reads through MiXCR, one entry per CDR3 protein. The table lists around 3,900 distinct CDR3 sequences, approximately 55% of them singletons. The sample taken for sequencing was CD4+ T cells from the margin of a lung tumor. The receptors shown here come from a female donor with lung adenocarcinoma. The CD4 and CD8 labels of this study may be unreliable.

This clonotype counts as medium-sized. The rearrangement uses TRBV25-1 and TRBJ1-3; D is possibly TRBD1 (5 bases). Between the trimmed V and J ends, which lost 3 bases and 0 bases, there was a span of 18 bases. Germline values: CDR1 MGHDK, CDR2 SYGVNS. This CDR3 has 18 amino acids. CDR3 sequence reads: CASSDPPYEGISGNTIYF. CDR3 DNA: TGTGCCAGCAGTGACCCCCCCTACGAGGGGATCTCTGGAAACACCATATATTTT.

A word on this clonotype: An end of the junction does not agree with germline; a read error may underlie this. This chain links TRBV6-1 with TRBJ2-3, with D perhaps TRBD1 (5 bases). CDR3 length: 14 amino acids. Germline lookup yields CDR1 MNHNS and CDR2 SASEGT. The CDR3 DNA follows: TGTGCGGGCAGTGTAGGGGTCGGCAAAGATACCCAGTACTTT. It translates to CAGSVGVGKDTQYF.

This clonotype counts as large. The chain links TRBV6-4 to TRBJ2-1; 12 nucleotides line up with TRBD2. With 0 bases clipped from V and 6 bases from J, the junction kept 0 bases outside the gene matches. Germline-derived CDR1 and CDR2 are MRHNA and SNTAGT. The CDR3 has 15 residues. CDR3 in DNA: TGTGCCAGCAGTGACTCGACTAGCGGGAGCAATGAGCAGTTCTTC. It is translated as CASSDSTSGSNEQFF.

This clonotype is medium-sized in the sample. The chain carries TRBV6-5 and TRBJ2-4, with TRBD1 as a possible D gene (5 bases). Germline lookup yields CDR1 MNHEY and CDR2 SVGAGI. The CDR3 covers 16 residues. V was trimmed by 2 bases and J by 0 bases, leaving 11 bases between them. CDR3 residues: CASSYAGNLAKNIQYF. Written as DNA, the CDR3 is TGTGCCAGCAGTTACGCAGGGAATCTAGCCAAAAACATTCAGTACTTC.

The J gene is TRBJ2-5, the V gene TRBV25-1; no reliable D call. CDR3 length: 12 residues. Trimming removed 3 bases at V and 3 bases at J, with 5 bases between. CDR1 is MGHDK, CDR2 SYGVNS, per germline. CDR3 region: CASSDPEETQYF. In nucleotides, the CDR3 is TGTGCCAGCAGTGATCCAGAAGAGACCCAGTACTTC. Using reference TRBV25-1 and TRBJ2-5 for the parts outside the CDR3, the full variable domain is EADIYQTPRYLVIGTGKKITLECSQTMGHDKMYWYQQDPGMELHLIHYSYGVNSTEKGDLSSESTVSRIRTEHFPLTLESARPSHTSQYLCASSDPEETQYFGPGTRLLVL.

In its sample, this clonotype ranks as medium-sized (0.01 to 0.1%). This chain links TRBV6-1 with TRBJ2-1; 9 bases agree with TRBD2. The CDR3 extends over 18 amino acids. V lost 2 bases and J lost 5; bases outside the gene matches: 13. Germline assignment: CDR1 MNHNS and CDR2 SASEGT. The CDR3 spells CASSERASGKDRDNEQFF. In DNA form, the CDR3 reads TGTGCCAGCAGTGAACGGGCTAGCGGGAAGGATCGTGACAATGAGCAGTTCTTC.

A few counts support this clonotype. The rearrangement uses TRBV6-1 and TRBJ2-7, with D unresolved. This CDR3 has 12 amino acids. The germline CDR1 and CDR2 sequences are MNHNS and SASEGT. With 6 bases removed from V and 4 bases from J, the gap between germline ends came to 10 bases. CDR3 region: CASSLDIYEQYF. Here the CDR3 DNA reads TGTGCCAGCAGCCTAGACATTTACGAGCAGTACTTC.

This clonotype is termed large. V usage is TRBV6-1 and J usage is TRBJ2-1; D is unclear. Trimming pared 1 base from V and 1 base from J, leaving 8 bases between. CDR3 size: 15 residues. Germline values: CDR1 MNHNS, CDR2 SASEGT. The CDR3 sequence is CASSEETQSYNEQFF. In DNA form, the CDR3 reads TGTGCCAGCAGTGAAGAGACACAATCCTACAATGAGCAGTTCTTC.

Concerning this clonotype itself: At one end the junction does not follow the germline gene, possibly because of a read error. The chain is built from TRBV10-3 and TRBJ2-3, with 7 bases lining up with TRBD2. Germline V gene data show CDR1 as ENHRY and CDR2 as SYGVKD. This CDR3 spans 15 amino acids. CDR3 in DNA: TGTGCCATCAGTGGGAGCGGGAACTGCAGAGATACGCAGTATTTC. Translated: CAISGSGNCRDTQYF.

The chain combines TRBV6-1 with TRBJ2-4, with a tentative D call TRBD2 (6 bases). Looked up from germline, CDR1 is MNHNS and CDR2 is SASEGT. The V end was cut by 2 bases, the J end by 0 bases, with 29 bases between. The CDR3 has 22 amino acids. For the CDR3, the DNA is TGTGCCAGCAGTGAAATTGGGGCAGGAGGGCAACCAGCGAATATAGCCAAAAACATTCAGTACTTC. As protein: CASSEIGAGGQPANIAKNIQYF.

This chain links TRBV6-1 with TRBJ2-7; TRBD1 matches at 7 bases. Germline CDR1 is MNHNS and CDR2 is SASEGT. The ends lost 6 bases at V and 4 bases at J; junction bases unmatched: 21. CDR3 length: 18 amino acids. For the CDR3, the DNA is TGTGCCAGCAGGGAGAGACAGGGTGTTACCTCTGATGGGTACGAGCAGTACTTC. Protein product: CASRERQGVTSDGYEQYF.

About this clonotype: The junction departs from the called germline gene at one end, perhaps through a read error. V usage is TRBV5-1 and J usage is TRBJ2-5, with 8 bases that match TRBD2. Gene TRBJ2-3 matches the end of the DNA better, so the J call may be wrong. The CDR3 sequence is 16 residues long. From germline, CDR1 is SGHRS and CDR2 YFSETQ. This CDR3 is CASSLDPGGHTETQYF. The CDR3, as DNA: TGCGCCAGCAGCTTGGATCCGGGAGGGCACACAGAGACGCAGTATTTT.

This clonotype was observed a handful of times. The chain recombines TRBV27 with TRBJ2-1; 8 bases are a match to TRBD2. Germline V gene data show CDR1 as MNHEY and CDR2 as SMNVEV (reference sequence). The length of the CDR3 is 16 residues. J gave up 1 base and V 5 bases, and 7 bases lay outside the gene matches. In DNA form, the CDR3 reads TGTGCCAGCAGTCCCCGGGGACTAGGATCCTACAATGAGCAGTTCTTC. Translated: CASSPRGLGSYNEQFF.

This clonotype ranks as large. V gene TRBV6-1 combines with J gene TRBJ2-1, with 14 bases identical to TRBD2. This CDR3 has 17 amino acids. Germline V gene lookup returns CDR1 MNHNS and CDR2 SASEGT. V was clipped by 4 bases and J by 9 bases; unmatched bases: 11. DNA of the CDR3: TGTGCCAGCAGTGCCTCAGGGGGACTAGCGGGAGTGGGTGAGCAGTTCTTC. Translating gives CASSASGGLAGVGEQFF.

V usage is TRBV6-1 and J usage is TRBJ2-1; D possibly uses TRBD1 or TRBD2 (5 bases each). The germline V and J ends were trimmed by 4 bases and 7 bases, with 5 bases remaining between them. The CDR3 totals 11 residues. Germline-derived CDR1 and CDR2 are MNHNS and SASEGT. CDR3 nucleotides: TGTGCCAGCAGTGGGGGGAATGAGCAGTTCTTC. It is translated as CASSGGNEQFF.

Written as DNA, the CDR3 is TGTGCCAGCAACTCCTTAGGGGGGGGAGCCAAAAACACGCAGTACTTC. Encoded protein: CASNSLGGGAKNTQYF. The chain combines TRBV6-1 with TRBJ2-4; perhaps TRBD2 as D (7 bases). V dropped 7 bases and J dropped 13 bases, with 29 bases sitting between them. The germline gives CDR1 MNHNS, CDR2 SASEGT. The CDR3 is 16 residues long.

This clonotype ranks as medium-sized. The gene calls are TRBV6-5 and TRBJ2-2, with no clear D. The ends were cut back, 2 bases at V and 1 base at J, with 5 bases in the middle. CDR1 and CDR2 (germline): MNHEY, SVGAGI. This CDR3 has 14 amino acids. The CDR3 is CASSYGLNTGELFF. CDR3 sequence (DNA): TGTGCCAGCAGTTACGGTCTGAACACCGGGGAGCTGTTTTTT.

This clonotype has only a few counts. Here the CDR3 reads CASGGDSPLHF. In DNA, the CDR3 is TGTGCCAGCGGGGGGGATTCACCCCTCCACTTT. The V call is TRBV7-9, the J call TRBJ1-6; tentatively, D is TRBD1 (5 bases). This CDR3 spans 11 amino acids. CDR1 SEHNR and CDR2 FQNEAQ come from the germline V gene (reference sequence). Between the trimmed V and J ends, which lost 8 bases and 8 bases, there was a span of 7 bases.

There are a few counts of this clonotype. The V gene is TRBV27, the J gene TRBJ2-1; tentatively, D is TRBD1 (6 bases). This CDR3 is built from 19 residues. The V gene lost 5 bases and the J gene lost 0 bases, with 23 bases spanning the gap. Germline V gene lookup returns CDR1 MNHEY and CDR2 SMNVEV (reference sequence). CDR3 sequence: CASSVIGLPLGASYNEQFF. The DNA of the CDR3 is TGTGCCAGCAGTGTAATAGGTCTACCATTGGGGGCCTCCTACAATGAGCAGTTCTTC.

This chain links TRBV6-5 with TRBJ2-1; TRBD2 might be the D (5 bases). With the DNA end fitting TRBJ2-7 better, the J assignment may be wrong. Germline-derived CDR1 and CDR2 are MNHEY and SVGAGI. This CDR3 has 14 amino acids. The CDR3 DNA reads TGTGCCGGCATTTACTCTGGGAGCGCCGATGAGCAGTACTTC. This encodes CAGIYSGSADEQYF.

The chain couples TRBV6-1 to TRBJ1-2; 8 nucleotides align to TRBD1. This CDR3 contains 14 residues. Germline V gene sequence: CDR1 MNHNS, CDR2 SASEGT. J was trimmed by 4 bases and V by 6 bases; bases with no gene match: 7. CDR3 protein: CASRPGGFSYGYTF. As DNA, the CDR3 is TGTGCCAGCAGGCCAGGGGGCTTTAGCTATGGCTACACCTTC.

Of note for this clonotype: One end of the junction fails to match germline, which may point to a read error. The rearrangement links TRBV25-1 to TRBJ2-1; D uncertain. This CDR3 contains 15 residues. The V gene's germline CDR1 is MGHDK and CDR2 SYGVNS. CDR3 coding DNA: TGTGCCAGCGGTGGTGAGGCTCCGGGCTCCTACGACCTGACCTTC. Translated: CASGGEAPGSYDLTF.

By proportion, this clonotype is medium-sized. The chain uses TRBV12-3 or TRBV12-4 and TRBJ2-5; 7 bases map to TRBD1. V lost 7 bases and J lost 7; bases outside the gene matches: 12. The CDR3 is 14 amino acids. In DNA form, the CDR3 reads TGTGCCAGCACCAGACAGGGACCGGACGGGACCCAGTACTTC. Amino acid sequence: CASTRQGPDGTQYF.

This clonotype was picked up a small number of times. The V call is TRBV6-1, the J call TRBJ1-2, with TRBD1 as a possible D gene (6 bases). V was trimmed by 6 bases and J by 4 bases, leaving 12 bases between them. Looked up from germline, CDR1 is MNHNS and CDR2 is SASEGT. The CDR3 is 13 residues long. The CDR3 reads CASSLGQPYGYTF. The CDR3, as DNA: TGTGCCAGCAGCCTTGGACAGCCCTATGGCTACACCTTC.

This chain links TRBV7-6 with TRBJ2-1; 8 bases are a match to TRBD2. The CDR3 length is 15 residues. The V and J ends lost 3 bases and 9 bases, in that order; junction bases with no gene match: 10. The germline CDR1 and CDR2 sequences are SGHVS and FNYEAQ. The CDR3 region has the DNA TGTGCCAGCAGCTTGACCGGGACTAGGAGTAGTGAGCAGTTCTTC. Amino acid sequence: CASSLTGTRSSEQFF.

This rearrangement joins TRBV12-3 or TRBV12-4 to TRBJ2-3; 16 nucleotides agree with TRBD2. V trimming: 5 bases; J trimming: 4 bases; junction bases outside the gene matches: 3. This CDR3 region has 16 residues. This chain's CDR3 is CASSKGLAGGADTQYF. CDR3 nucleotides: TGTGCCAGCAGTAAGGGACTAGCGGGAGGGGCAGATACGCAGTATTTT.